Shown below are 9 T cell receptor beta chains from a single sample sequenced in a study of PD-1 blockade in classical Hodgkin lymphoma. Assay used: immunoSEQ multiplex PCR; TCRdb lists only in-frame clones, some missing. Seen here are 50,000 or so clones, around 75% observed once, and the top ten hold roughly 15%. All patients experienced relapse after autologous stem cell transplantation, and brentuximab vedotin exposure was variable. The sample in question was peripheral blood mononuclear cells (PBMCs), obtained before the second cycle of nivolumab. The receptors come from a human donor with classical Hodgkin lymphoma.

The chain links TRBV10-3 to TRBJ2-3; possibly TRBD1 for D (6 bases). Germline V gives CDR1 ENHRY, CDR2 SYGVKD. V was cut by 7 bases and J by 0 bases, with 14 bases left in between. This CDR3 spans 15 amino acids. The CDR3 nucleotides read TGTGCCATCACTCCGACAGGAATAAGCACAGATACGCAGTATTTT. It is translated as CAITPTGISTDTQYF.

This clone was observed once. This rearrangement joins TRBV18 to TRBJ1-1, with a possible D match to TRBD1 (5 bases). V gave up 2 bases and J gave up 5 bases, with 12 bases separating them. Germline V gene sequence: CDR1 KGHSH, CDR2 LQKENI. The CDR3 loop spans 14 amino acids. DNA of the CDR3: TGTGCCAGCTCACCATTAAAAGAGGGGACTGAAGCTTTCTTT. This translates into CASSPLKEGTEAFF.

This chain joins TRBV7-9 and TRBJ2-5; D possibly matches TRBD1 or TRBD2 (5 bases each). The CDR3 is 12 amino acids. Between the trimmed V and J ends, which lost 5 bases and 5 bases, there was a span of 9 bases. In germline, CDR1 is SEHNR, CDR2 FQNEAQ (reference sequence). CDR3 sequence: CASSRGAETQYF. Written as DNA, the CDR3 is TGTGCCAGCAGCCGAGGGGCGGAGACCCAGTACTTC.

V gene TRBV11-3 combines with J gene TRBJ2-6; TRBD1 aligns across 8 bases. V lost 8 bases, J lost 0 bases, and 9 bases stayed unmatched. This CDR3 contains 17 residues. Looked up from germline, CDR1 is SGHNT and CDR2 is YENEEA. The CDR3 region has the DNA TGTGCCAGCTCGGACGGACAGGGAAGCTCTGGGGCCAACGTCCTGACTTTC. Translation gives CASSDGQGSSGANVLTF.

The chain joins TRBV2 to TRBJ2-1, with D hard to call. Germline CDR1 reads SNHLY; CDR2 reads FYNNEI. CDR3 size: 14 residues. Trimming cost V 5 bases and J 0 bases, with 8 bases left between them. CDR3 nucleotides: TGTGCCAGCAGTAGAAAGTCCTCCTACAATGAGCAGTTCTTC. Translation: CASSRKSSYNEQFF.

V usage is TRBV7-8 and J usage is TRBJ1-5; D not resolved. Between the trimmed V and J ends, which lost 5 bases and 5 bases, there was a span of 13 bases. The CDR3 length is 14 residues. CDR1 and CDR2 from the germline V gene are SGHVS and FQNEAQ. The CDR3 region has the DNA TGTGCCAGCAGCCCCCGGACGGGAGATCAGCCCCAGCATTTT. It yields the protein CASSPRTGDQPQHF.

The chain recombines TRBV13 with TRBJ2-3; no reliable D call. This CDR3 is built from 15 residues. Trimming took 0 bases from V and 2 from J, leaving 9 bases between them. CDR1 is PRHDT, CDR2 FYEKMQ, per germline (reference sequence). CDR3 nucleotide sequence: TGTGCCAGCAGCTTAGGGGGAACTTTCACAGATACGCAGTATTTT. It codes for CASSLGGTFTDTQYF.

The chain carries TRBV28 and TRBJ2-1, with TRBD2 matching over 8 bases. Germline V CDR1 and CDR2: MDHEN, SYDVKM. V gave up 6 bases and J gave up 16 bases; unmatched junction bases: 17. This CDR3 region has 14 residues. CDR3 sequence: CASRAGLVNIKSFF. CDR3 coding DNA: TGTGCCAGCAGGGCGGGACTAGTAAATATTAAGTCTTTCTTC.

This rearrangement joins TRBV11-2 to TRBJ2-7; no reliable D call. The CDR3 runs to 13 residues. Trimming left V 3 bases short and J 2 bases short, with 8 bases between. From germline, CDR1 is SGHAT and CDR2 FQNNGV. CDR3 sequence (DNA): TGTGCCAGCAGCTTGGCACTGGCCTACGAGCAGTACTTC. It yields the protein CASSLALAYEQYF.